Presented here are 26 T cell receptor beta chains from one specimen sequenced in a study of cytomegalovirus exposure and HLA in healthy donors. The PCR ran on 60 Vbeta and 13 Jbeta primers. The repertoire was sequenced with immunoSEQ multiplex PCR; TCRdb's copy has only in-frame clones and lacks some. The profile shows under 150,000 clones, 80% of them singletons. Material: PBMCs. The source is a man aged 30 to 39 in good health and CMV-seronegative.

The gene calls are TRBV15 and TRBJ1-3; no clear D gene. The ends were cut back, 0 bases at V and 0 bases at J, with 9 bases in the middle. The germline gives CDR1 LNHNV, CDR2 YYDKDF (reference sequence). The CDR3 runs to 16 residues. The CDR3 is CATSRDRVLSGNTIYF. The CDR3 region has the DNA TGTGCCACCAGCAGAGATCGGGTCCTCTCTGGAAACACCATATATTTT. Full variable domain (remainder filled in from reference TRBV15 and TRBJ1-3): DAMVIQNPRYQVTQFGKPVTLSCSQTLNHNVMYWYQQKSSQAPKLLFHYYDKDFNNEADTPDNFQSRRPNTSFCFLDIRSPGLGDTAMYLCATSRDRVLSGNTIYFGEGSWLTVV.

This chain uses TRBV5-5 with TRBJ2-7; weak D call: TRBD2 (6 bases). Germline CDR1 is SGHKS and CDR2 is YYEKEE (reference sequence). The CDR3 is made up of 14 amino acids. V shed 0 bases and J shed 5 bases, with 12 bases lying between them. The CDR3 region has the DNA TGTGCCAGCAGCTTGGAGGTTCGCGGGGACGAGCAGTACTTC. Its protein product is CASSLEVRGDEQYF.

CDR3 region: CASSLGTGGFGTDTQYF. DNA of the CDR3: TGTGCCAGCAGCTTGGGGACAGGGGGTTTCGGCACAGATACGCAGTATTTT. The V call is TRBV5-7, the J call TRBJ2-3; 10 nucleotides agree with TRBD1. TRBV5-7 is designated an ORF whose function remains uncertain. V shed 0 bases, J shed 1 base, and the junction held 5 bases outside the gene matches. The CDR3 is 17 amino acids.

This clone was seen a few times. The gene calls are TRBV7-9 and TRBJ1-1, with a weak D call TRBD1 (5 bases). The CDR3 covers 15 residues. With 3 bases removed from V and 0 bases from J, the gap between germline ends came to 11 bases. Germline V gene sequence: CDR1 SEHNR, CDR2 FQNEAQ (reference sequence). The CDR3 nucleotides are TGTGCCAGCAGCTTCTTGGGGGGTATGAACACTGAAGCTTTCTTT. Its translation: CASSFLGGMNTEAFF.

This chain joins TRBV7-8 and TRBJ2-7, with D possibly being TRBD1 (5 bases). CDR3 size: 18 residues. V was trimmed by 1 base and J by 0 bases, leaving 19 bases between them. The germline V gene encodes CDR1 SGHVS and CDR2 FQNEAQ. The CDR3 nucleotides are TGTGCCAGCAGCTTAGAGGTGGTGGGCACAAGGGGCTCCTACGAGCAGTACTTC. Its protein is CASSLEVVGTRGSYEQYF.

This clone came up a few times. This chain uses TRBV7-9 with TRBJ2-2, with D perhaps matching TRBD1 (5 bases). With 6 bases removed from V and 0 bases from J, the gap between germline ends came to 11 bases. CDR1 SEHNR and CDR2 FQNEAQ come from the germline V gene (reference sequence). This CDR3 comprises 15 residues. CDR3 loop: CASSYTGANTGELFF. In DNA form, the CDR3 reads TGTGCCAGCAGTTATACAGGAGCGAACACCGGGGAGCTGTTTTTT.

A single count supports this clone. The gene calls are TRBV27 and TRBJ2-2, with TRBD1 matching over 10 bases. The J segment lost 8 bases and the V segment lost 0 bases, leaving 9 bases of the junction unmatched. This CDR3 has 17 amino acids. CDR1 is MNHEY, CDR2 SMNVEV, per germline (reference sequence). CDR3: CASSLSGRQGAFGELFF. The CDR3 coding sequence is TGTGCCAGCAGTTTATCGGGGAGACAGGGGGCATTTGGGGAGCTGTTTTTT.

The chain has TRBV19 and TRBJ2-1; TRBD2 might be the D (6 bases). Germline loops: CDR1 LNHDA, CDR2 SQIVND (reference sequence). Trimming pared 1 base from V and 8 bases from J, leaving 12 bases between. This CDR3 spans 14 amino acids. CDR3 amino acids: CASSIGLARHEQFF. As DNA, the CDR3 is TGTGCCAGTAGTATAGGGCTAGCGAGACATGAGCAGTTCTTC.

This chain connects TRBV28 to TRBJ2-7, with 8 bases matching TRBD2. The ends lost 1 base at V and 2 bases at J; junction bases unmatched: 16. The germline V gene has CDR1 MDHEN and CDR2 SYDVKM. The CDR3 runs to 19 residues. The CDR3 nucleotides read TGTGCCAGCAGTTTATTTTGGTCGAGGTGGCTAGCGGGCACCTACGAGCAGTACTTC. It is translated as CASSLFWSRWLAGTYEQYF.

V and J are TRBV4-1 and TRBJ1-1, with D hard to call. V was pared by 2 bases and J by 10 bases, with 14 bases between. The CDR3 length is 13 residues. Germline V lookup: CDR1 MGHRA, CDR2 YSYEKL. The CDR3 bases are TGCGCCAGCAGCCAAATAGAGTTATCGCCAGCTTTCTTT. As protein: CASSQIELSPAFF.

This chain links TRBV29-1 with TRBJ2-7; perhaps TRBD1 as D (6 bases). Germline V gene sequence: CDR1 SQVTM, CDR2 ANQGSEA. The CDR3 covers 14 residues. Trimming pared 6 bases from V and 5 bases from J, leaving 20 bases between. The CDR3 DNA follows: TGCAGCGTGACCTCAGGGGTCCTTCCAGACGAGCAGTACTTC. It yields the protein CSVTSGVLPDEQYF.

The CDR3 nucleotides are TGTGCCACCAGCAGAGATAGGCAGGGTTCTGGCTACACCTTC. Protein sequence: CATSRDRQGSGYTF. The chain links TRBV15 to TRBJ1-2; possibly TRBD1 for D (5 bases). Trimming cost V 0 bases and J 7 bases, with 12 bases left between them. The CDR3 is 14 residues long. Germline V CDR1 and CDR2: LNHNV, YYDKDF (reference sequence).

In this sample, this clone turned up once. The CDR3 region is CAWKRLAGASDTQYF. The CDR3 DNA sequence: TGTGCCTGGAAGCGGCTAGCGGGAGCCAGCGATACGCAGTATTTT. The chain employs TRBV30 and TRBJ2-3; 10 bases are a match to TRBD2. Germline trimming cut 4 bases from V and 6 bases from J; bases unmatched to any gene: 10. Germline values: CDR1 GTSNPN, CDR2 SVGIG (reference sequence). This CDR3 has 15 residues.

V and J are TRBV4-3 and TRBJ2-5; TRBD1 matches 7 bases. TRBJ2-7 explains the end of the DNA better; the J call may be wrong. CDR1 is LGHNA, CDR2 YSLEER, per germline. The CDR3 sequence is 14 residues long. The CDR3 nucleotides read TGCGCCAGCAGCCACCGGGACAGAGGCTACGAGCAGTACTTC. Amino acid sequence: CASSHRDRGYEQYF.

The rearrangement joins TRBV15 to TRBJ2-3; 9 bases line up with TRBD1. This CDR3 is 19 amino acids long. Per germline, CDR1 LNHNV and CDR2 YYDKDF (reference sequence). Trimming took 0 bases from V and 5 from J; bases not matched to a gene: 15. In DNA form, the CDR3 reads TGTGCCACCAGCAGAGAAGGGACAGGGTCGGGAGTTATGGTAGATACGCAGTATTTT. It specifies CATSREGTGSGVMVDTQYF. Drawing the rest from reference TRBV15 and TRBJ2-3, the complete variable domain is DAMVIQNPRYQVTQFGKPVTLSCSQTLNHNVMYWYQQKSSQAPKLLFHYYDKDFNNEADTPDNFQSRRPNTSFCFLDIRSPGLGDTAMYLCATSREGTGSGVMVDTQYFGPGTRLTVL.

This chain links TRBV6-1 with TRBJ2-1; maybe TRBD1 (6 bases). The germline V gene has CDR1 MNHNS and CDR2 SASEGT. Between the trimmed V and J ends, which lost 4 bases and 4 bases, there was a span of 8 bases. The CDR3 consists of 13 residues. The CDR3 DNA follows: TGTGCCAGCAGTGGCAGGGGATACAATGAGCAGTTCTTC. This sequence encodes CASSGRGYNEQFF.

The chain uses TRBV7-9 and TRBJ2-7; D not certain. This CDR3 has 12 amino acids. Trimming removed 1 base from V and 5 bases from J, with 6 bases in between. Germline CDR1 SEHNR, CDR2 FQNEAQ (reference sequence). The CDR3, as DNA: TGTGCCAGCAGCTTAGTATTAAACGAGCAGTACTTC. Protein sequence: CASSLVLNEQYF. Full variable domain (outside the CDR3, taken from reference TRBV7-9 and TRBJ2-7): DTGVSQNPRHKITKRGQNVTFRCDPISEHNRLYWYRQTLGQGPEFLTYFQNEAQLEKSRLLSDRFSAERPKGSFSTLEIQRTEQGDSAMYLCASSLVLNEQYFGPGTRLTVT.

This clone was observed a handful of times. A junction end diverges from the germline sequence, so it may reflect a read error. The rearrangement joins TRBV27 to TRBJ1-5; 8 bases line up with TRBD1. From germline, CDR1 is MNHEY and CDR2 SMNVEV (reference sequence). The CDR3 runs 15 residues. This chain's CDR3 is CASSTGQGGSQPQNF. The CDR3 nucleotides are TGTGCCAGCAGTACCGGACAGGGCGGGAGTCAGCCCCAGAATTTT.

Note on this clone: The same CDR3 can be traced to other DNA sequences in this sample. The V and J genes are TRBV5-1 and TRBJ2-2; no clear D gene. V lost 0 bases and J lost 0, with 6 bases in between. The CDR3 length is 15 residues. CDR1 and CDR2 (germline): SGHRS, YFSETQ. CDR3 in amino acids: CASSLATSNTGELFF. Written as DNA, the CDR3 is TGCGCCAGCAGCTTGGCAACTTCGAACACCGGGGAGCTGTTTTTT. The full variable domain, completed using reference TRBV5-1 and TRBJ2-2, is KAGVTQTPRYLIKTRGQQVTLSCSPISGHRSVSWYQQTPGQGLQFLFEYFSETQRNKGNFPGRFSGRQFSNSRSEMNVSTLELGDSALYLCASSLATSNTGELFFGEGSRLTVL.

The chain recombines TRBV2 with TRBJ2-5, with TRBD1 as a possible D gene (6 bases). The J call could be wrong; TRBJ2-7 is a better fit for the DNA end. Per germline, CDR1 SNHLY and CDR2 FYNNEI. The CDR3 covers 14 residues. The CDR3: CASRGHTNSYEQYF. As DNA, the CDR3 is TGTGCCAGCAGGGGACACACGAACTCCTACGAGCAGTACTTC.

V gene TRBV29-1 combines with J gene TRBJ2-1; tentative D call: TRBD2 (5 bases). The CDR3 loop spans 13 amino acids. The ends were cut back, 5 bases at V and 5 bases at J, with 13 bases in the middle. The germline V gene encodes CDR1 SQVTM and CDR2 ANQGSEA. In DNA form, the CDR3 reads TGCAGCGTTAGGCTAGCCGAAAACAATGAGCAGTTCTTC. Encoded protein: CSVRLAENNEQFF.

The chain carries TRBV7-9 and TRBJ2-3, with 9 bases identical to TRBD2. Germline CDR1 reads SEHNR; CDR2 reads FQNEAQ (reference sequence). CDR3 length equals 14 residues. V trimming: 3 bases; J trimming: 6 bases; junction bases outside the gene matches: 4. The CDR3 is CASSFSGSGDTQYF. The CDR3 DNA is TGTGCCAGCAGCTTTAGCGGGAGCGGGGATACGCAGTATTTT. Variable domain in full (rest from reference TRBV7-9 and TRBJ2-3): DTGVSQNPRHKITKRGQNVTFRCDPISEHNRLYWYRQTLGQGPEFLTYFQNEAQLEKSRLLSDRFSAERPKGSFSTLEIQRTEQGDSAMYLCASSFSGSGDTQYFGPGTRLTVL.

J is TRBJ2-7 and V is TRBV18; TRBD2 might be the D (6 bases). The CDR3 length is 13 residues. The V end lost 0 bases, the J end lost 6 bases, and 9 bases lay between the germline ends. The germline gives CDR1 KGHSH, CDR2 LQKENI. The CDR3: CASSPPEGGEQYF. DNA of the CDR3: TGTGCCAGCTCACCACCGGAGGGTGGCGAGCAGTACTTC.

V and J are TRBV4-1 and TRBJ2-1; D not certain. The CDR3 has 18 residues. Germline CDR1 and CDR2: MGHRA and YSYEKL. Trimming cost V 1 base and J 0 bases, with 16 bases left between them. Here the CDR3 DNA reads TGCGCCAGCAGCCAAGCACGCCTGAGAGTTGGCTCCTACAATGAGCAGTTCTTC. Protein product: CASSQARLRVGSYNEQFF.

This chain joins TRBV30 and TRBJ2-3; D unclear. V dropped 2 bases and J dropped 2 bases, with 5 bases sitting between them. The length of the CDR3 is 12 residues. Germline V gives CDR1 GTSNPN, CDR2 SVGIG (reference sequence). The CDR3 DNA reads TGTGCCTGGAGTATATACACAGATACGCAGTATTTT. It codes for CAWSIYTDTQYF.

The chain recombines TRBV6-5 with TRBJ1-1, with 8 bases that match TRBD1. V lost 0 bases and J lost 11; bases outside the gene matches: 2. The length of the CDR3 is 12 residues. CDR1 is MNHEY, CDR2 SVGAGI, per germline. CDR3 coding DNA: TGTGCCAGCAGTTACTCGGGACAGGAGGCTTTCTTT. Amino acids: CASSYSGQEAFF.